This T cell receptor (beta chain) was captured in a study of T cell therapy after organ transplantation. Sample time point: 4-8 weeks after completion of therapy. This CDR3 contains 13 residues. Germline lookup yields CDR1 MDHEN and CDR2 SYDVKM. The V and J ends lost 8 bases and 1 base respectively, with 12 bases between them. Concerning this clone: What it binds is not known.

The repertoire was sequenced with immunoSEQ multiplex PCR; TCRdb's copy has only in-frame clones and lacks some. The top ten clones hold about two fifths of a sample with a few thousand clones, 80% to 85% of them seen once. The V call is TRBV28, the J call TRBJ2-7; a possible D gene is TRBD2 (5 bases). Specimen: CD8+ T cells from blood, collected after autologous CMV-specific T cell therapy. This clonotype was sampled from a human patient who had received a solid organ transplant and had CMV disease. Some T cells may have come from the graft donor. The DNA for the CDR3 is TGTGCCAGCGAGGGTCTAGGGTCCTACGAGCAGTACTTC. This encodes CASEGLGSYEQYF.